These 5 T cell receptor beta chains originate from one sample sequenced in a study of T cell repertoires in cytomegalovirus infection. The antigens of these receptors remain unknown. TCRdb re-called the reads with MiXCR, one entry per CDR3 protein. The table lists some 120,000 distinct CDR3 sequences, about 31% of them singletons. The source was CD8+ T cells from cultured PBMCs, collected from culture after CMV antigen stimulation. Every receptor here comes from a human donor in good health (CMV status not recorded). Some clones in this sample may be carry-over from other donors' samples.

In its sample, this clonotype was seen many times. For the CDR3, the DNA is TGCAGTGTTCAGCCGCCTGACAGGGGCTACAATGAGCAGTTCTTC. Translating it yields CSVQPPDRGYNEQFF. V gene TRBV20-1 combines with J gene TRBJ2-1; 8 bases are shared with TRBD1. The V gene end was trimmed by 7 bases and the J gene end by 3 bases; junction bases not matched to a gene: 11. The CDR3 contains 15 residues. Germline loops: CDR1 DFQATT, CDR2 SNEGSKA (reference sequence).

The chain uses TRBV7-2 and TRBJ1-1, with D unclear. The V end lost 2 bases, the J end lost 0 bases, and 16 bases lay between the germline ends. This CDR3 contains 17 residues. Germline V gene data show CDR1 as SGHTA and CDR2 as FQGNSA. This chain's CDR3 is CASSLQARAYMNTEAFF. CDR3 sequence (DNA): TGTGCCAGCAGCTTACAGGCTAGGGCATACATGAACACTGAAGCTTTCTTT.

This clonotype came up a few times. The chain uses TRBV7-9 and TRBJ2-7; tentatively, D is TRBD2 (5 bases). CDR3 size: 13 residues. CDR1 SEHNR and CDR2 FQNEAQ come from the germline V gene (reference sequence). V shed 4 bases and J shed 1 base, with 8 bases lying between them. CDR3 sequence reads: CASSSGFSYEQYF. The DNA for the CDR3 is TGTGCCAGCAGCTCGGGGTTTTCCTACGAGCAGTACTTC.

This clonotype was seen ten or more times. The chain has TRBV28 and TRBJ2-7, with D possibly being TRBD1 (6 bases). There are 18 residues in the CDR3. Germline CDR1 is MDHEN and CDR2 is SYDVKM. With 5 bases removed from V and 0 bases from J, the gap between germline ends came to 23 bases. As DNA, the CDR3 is TGTGCCAGCAGTCCCCCCTTAGGGGGTCCCTCCAGCTCCTACGAGCAGTACTTC. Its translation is CASSPPLGGPSSSYEQYF. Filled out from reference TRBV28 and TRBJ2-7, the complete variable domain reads DVKVTQSSRYLVKRTGEKVFLECVQDMDHENMFWYRQDPGLGLRLIYFSYDVKMKEKGDIPEGYSVSREKKERFSLILESASTNQTSMYLCASSPPLGGPSSSYEQYFGPGTRLTVT.

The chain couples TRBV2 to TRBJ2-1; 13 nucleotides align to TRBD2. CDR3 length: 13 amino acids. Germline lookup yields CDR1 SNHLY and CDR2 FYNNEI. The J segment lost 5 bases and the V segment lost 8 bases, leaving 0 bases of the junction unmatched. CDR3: CASGTSGNNEQFF. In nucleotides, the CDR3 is TGTGCCAGCGGGACTAGCGGGAACAATGAGCAGTTCTTC.